This entry features one T cell receptor beta chain sequence. The target antigen is unknown. In the same sample, other DNA sequences code for this CDR3. The data originate from a study of cytomegalovirus exposure and HLA in healthy donors. As for the study in general: Early on, a data release was issued that held about 85 million unique TCRs from HLA-typed donors. Study-wide findings and caveats: Whilst most TCR sequences proved rare, a subset of public TCRs occurred across many donors. Solely CMV serostatus was available to characterize immune exposure. Among TCR beta chains, those listed as cytomegalovirus-associated numbered around 160.

Germline values: CDR1 SQVTM, CDR2 ANQGSEA. The V gene lost 6 bases and the J gene lost 3 bases, with 11 bases spanning the gap. The CDR3 covers 12 residues. A multiplex PCR was run with 60 Vbeta primers and 13 Jbeta primers. Generated by immunoSEQ multiplex PCR, the TCRdb table keeps only in-frame clones and is missing some. The sample table includes about 50,000 clones. The source material was PBMCs. This clonotype was obtained from a woman between 18 and 29 years old in good health and CMV-seronegative. The genes are TRBV29-1 and TRBJ1-1; weak D call: TRBD1 (5 bases). The CDR3 region is CSVAGGDTEAFF. The CDR3 region has the DNA TGCAGCGTGGCGGGGGGGGACACTGAAGCTTTCTTT.